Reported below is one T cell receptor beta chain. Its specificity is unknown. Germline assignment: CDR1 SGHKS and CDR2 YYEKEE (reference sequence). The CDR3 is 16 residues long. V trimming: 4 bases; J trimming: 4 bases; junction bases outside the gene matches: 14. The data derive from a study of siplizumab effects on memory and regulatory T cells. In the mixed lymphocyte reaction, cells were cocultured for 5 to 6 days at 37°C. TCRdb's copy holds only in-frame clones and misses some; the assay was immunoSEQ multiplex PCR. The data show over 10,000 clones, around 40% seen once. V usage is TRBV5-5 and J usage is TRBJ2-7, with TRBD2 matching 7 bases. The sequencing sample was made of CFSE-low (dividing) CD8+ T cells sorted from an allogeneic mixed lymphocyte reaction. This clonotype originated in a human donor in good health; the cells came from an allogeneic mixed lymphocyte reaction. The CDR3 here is CASSQEWAGVHYEQYF. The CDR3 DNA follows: TGTGCCAGCAGCCAAGAGTGGGCGGGAGTACATTACGAGCAGTACTTC.